This T cell receptor (beta chain) was sequenced during a study of shared clonotypes between healthy human individuals. The wider study: Per-donor plates numbered three CD4 naive, three CD4 memory, two CD8 naive and one CD8 memory.

Only in-frame clones appear in the TCRdb table, and some are missing; sequencing was by immunoSEQ multiplex PCR. The data show nearly 2 million clones, over 85% seen once. With V trimmed by 4 bases and J by 4 bases, 6 bases remained unmatched. Looked up from germline, CDR1 is SGHTA and CDR2 is FQGNSA. The CDR3 consists of 14 residues. Naive CD8 isolation took CD45RO-negative cells positively selected for CCR7 and excluded terminally differentiated effector memory CD45RA+ cells. The sequencing sample was made of naive CD8+ T cells sorted from blood. The V gene is TRBV7-2, the J gene TRBJ2-7; 8 nucleotides align to TRBD2. The receptor comes from a man younger than 35 in good health. This chain's CDR3 is CASSSSGLGYEQYF. Written as DNA, the CDR3 is TGTGCCAGCAGCTCGTCGGGACTAGGGTACGAGCAGTACTTC.